A selection of T cell receptor beta chains follows, all from one sample in a study of blood T cell repertoires in COVID-19. Clones were sequenced by immunoSEQ multiplex PCR, and TCRdb holds only the in-frame ones, with some missing. The repertoire holds roughly 220,000 clones, with roughly four fifths as singletons. Sequencing input: PBMCs or T cells enriched from blood (not recorded which). The receptors come from a woman between 40 and 50 years old with acute COVID-19. CDR3s include the opening cysteine and the closing phenylalanine or tryptophan. The D gene is left open where the match is weak. Clone size appears in some rows only: once, few, many, or a class for an expanded clone.

V gene	clone size	J gene	D gene	CDR3 DNA	CDR3 protein
TRBV21-1	.	TRBJ2-7	.	TGTGCCAGCAGCAAAGAACCGGTCTACGAGCAGTACTTC	CASSKEPVYEQYF
TRBV30	.	TRBJ1-2	.	TGTGCCTGGAGTCCCTATCCTAGGAGCTATGGCTACACCTTC	CAWSPYPRSYGYTF
TRBV7-2	.	TRBJ1-2	.	TGTGCCAGCAGCTTCGATACCGGGAGCGTCTATGGCTACACCTTC	CASSFDTGSVYGYTF
TRBV11-2	.	TRBJ1-2	.	TGTGCCAGCAGCTTACTTCGAAACAGGGATGGCTACACCTTC	CASSLLRNRDGYTF
TRBV30	few	TRBJ1-1	.	TGTGCCTGGACCCGAGTTTTGAACACTGAAGCTTTCTTT	CAWTRVLNTEAFF
TRBV19	.	TRBJ2-7	.	TGTGCCAGTAGCGTGAGGGGGAATAACGAGCAGTACTTC	CASSVRGNNEQYF
TRBV30	once	TRBJ1-2	TRBD1	TGTGCCTGGAGCTACCCGCGGGGACAGGGGGTTTTCTATGGCTACACCTTC	CAWSYPRGQGVFYGYTF
TRBV7-2	.	TRBJ2-7	.	TGTGCCAGCAGCCACACCCTCTCGGGACAACAGTACTTC	CASSHTLSGQQYF
TRBV24-1	.	TRBJ2-2	.	TGTGCCACCAGTGATATCGGACAGTTCACCGGGGAGCTGTTTTTT	CATSDIGQFTGELFF
TRBV2	.	TRBJ1-2	TRBD1	TGTGCCAGCAGTGCCAGGGGGCGCGGCTATGGCTACACCTTC	CASSARGRGYGYTF
TRBV7-9	few	TRBJ2-1	TRBD1	TGTGCCAGCAGCCCTGACAGGGGCTCCTACAATGAGCAGTTCTTC	CASSPDRGSYNEQFF
TRBV2	.	TRBJ1-2	.	TGTGCCAGCAGAGAGAACAGCAACCCCAACTATGGCTACACCTTC	CASRENSNPNYGYTF
TRBV18	.	TRBJ2-3	TRBD2	TGTGCCAGCTCACCTTTGGGACTAGCGACCACAGATACGCAGTATTTT	CASSPLGLATTDTQYF
TRBV10-3	.	TRBJ1-1	TRBD1	TGTGCCATCAGTGAGACAGGGGAATTCACTGAAGCTTTCTTT	CAISETGEFTEAFF
TRBV27	.	TRBJ2-1	.	TGTGCCAGCAGTCCCCAAAAGGTAGCGGCCTACAATGAGCAGTTCTTC	CASSPQKVAAYNEQFF
TRBV2	.	TRBJ1-5	TRBD1	TGTGCCAGCAGCGCAAACAGGGGAGGCAATCAGCCCCAGCATTTT	CASSANRGGNQPQHF
TRBV11-2	.	TRBJ2-5	.	TGTGCCAGCAGCTCTCGCTCCTATAGCGGCGGACAAGAGACCCAGTACTTC	CASSSRSYSGGQETQYF
TRBV18	.	TRBJ1-5	.	TGTGCCAGCTCACCTGAGTTCCGACAGCGCCGTCCAAAACTTAATAGCAATCAGCCCCAGCATTTT	CASSPEFRQRRPKLNSNQPQHF
TRBV5-6	.	TRBJ1-2	.	TGTGCCAGCAGCTTGGCCCAACAGGAATATGGCTACACCTTC	CASSLAQQEYGYTF
TRBV10-1	.	TRBJ2-7	.	TGCGCCAGCAGTAGGAGCTCCTACGAGCAGTACTTC	CASSRSSYEQYF
TRBV27	.	TRBJ2-6	.	TGTGCCAGCAGTCCAGCGTACTCTGGGGCCAACGTCCTGACTTTC	CASSPAYSGANVLTF
TRBV9	.	TRBJ2-2	TRBD2	TGTGCCAGCAGCGTAACAGGTCTAGCGGGGCCCGGGGAGCTGTTTTTT	CASSVTGLAGPGELFF
TRBV19	.	TRBJ1-3	.	TGTGCCAGTAGTTCACCCCAACTCCTGAGCTCTGGAAACACCATATATTTT	CASSSPQLLSSGNTIYF
TRBV28	.	TRBJ2-7	TRBD2	TGTGCCAGCAGTTCGGGGGCGGGAGGTAAGGACGAGCAGTACTTC	CASSSGAGGKDEQYF
TRBV12-3/TRBV12-4	.	TRBJ2-7	.	TGTGCCAGCAGCTTGAGATTCTACGAGCAGTACTTC	CASSLRFYEQYF
TRBV3-1/TRBV3-2	.	TRBJ1-1	.	TGTGCCAGCAGTCAGGGAGCGGGGCCGAACACTGAAGCTTTCTTT	CASSQGAGPNTEAFF
TRBV19	.	TRBJ2-3	.	TGTGCCAGTAGTATCCCGGGTTTAGGTACAGATACGCAGTATTTT	CASSIPGLGTDTQYF
TRBV7-9	.	TRBJ1-4	TRBD1	TGTGCCAGCAGCCCGGGACAGGGGGAGACAACTAATGAAAAACTGTTTTTT	CASSPGQGETTNEKLFF
TRBV5-1	.	TRBJ1-1	TRBD1	TGCGCCAGCAGCCCGTGGGGACAGGGGGGCACTGAAGCTTTCTTT	CASSPWGQGGTEAFF
TRBV30	.	TRBJ2-1	.	TGTGCCTGGAGTGTAATGAGCTCCTACAATGAGCAGTTCTTC	CAWSVMSSYNEQFF
TRBV7-9	.	TRBJ1-2	.	TGTGCCAGCAGCTCCACCTCCCGGGTTGGGGGCTACACCTTC	CASSSTSRVGGYTF
TRBV7-3	.	TRBJ2-7	TRBD2	TGTGCCAGCAGGTTCCGTGCAACTAGCGGGAGGTACGAGCAGTACTTC	CASRFRATSGRYEQYF
TRBV24-1	.	TRBJ1-2	.	TGTGCCACCAGGGGTAGCCGTAACTATGGCTACACCTTC	CATRGSRNYGYTF
TRBV11-2	.	TRBJ2-1	TRBD1	TGTGCCAGCAGCTTCGACAGGGCCTCATACAATGAGCAGTTCTTC	CASSFDRASYNEQFF
TRBV5-6	.	TRBJ2-1	.	TGTGCCAGCAGCTTGGGGCGGGGTTCCACATACAATGAGCAGTTCTTC	CASSLGRGSTYNEQFF
TRBV29-1	.	TRBJ2-7	.	TGCAGCGCCGTTGGACTCGGGCCCGAGCAGTACTTC	CSAVGLGPEQYF
TRBV10-3	.	TRBJ2-7	TRBD1	TGTGCCATCAGTGAGGGACAGGGGATTTCCTACGAGCAGTACTTC	CAISEGQGISYEQYF
TRBV24-1	.	TRBJ1-4	.	TGTGCCACCAGTGATTCACAGGGACCCAATGAAAAACTGTTTTTT	CATSDSQGPNEKLFF
TRBV27	.	TRBJ1-1	TRBD1	TGTGCCAGCAGTATCTGGACAGGGAGGGGGGTCACTGAAGCTTTCTTT	CASSIWTGRGVTEAFF
TRBV7-3	few	TRBJ2-2	TRBD2	TGTGCCAGCAGCGCTGCGCCCCTAGCGGGAGGGCCCACCGGGGAGCTGTTTTTT	CASSAAPLAGGPTGELFF
TRBV5-1	.	TRBJ2-7	.	TGCGCCAGCAGCCACCTACCGACGGACAACTCCTACGAGCAGTACTTC	CASSHLPTDNSYEQYF
TRBV3-1/TRBV3-2	.	TRBJ2-3	TRBD2	TGTGCCAGCAGCCCTAGCGGGGGGCACACAGATACGCAGTATTTT	CASSPSGGHTDTQYF
TRBV19	.	TRBJ2-6	TRBD1	TGTGCCAGGTCGACAGGGGTTTTCTCTGGGGCCAACGTCCTGACTTTC	CARSTGVFSGANVLTF
TRBV3-1/TRBV3-2	.	TRBJ2-1	TRBD2	TGTGCCAGCAGCCTACGGACTAGCGGGAGGAACAATGAGCAGTTCTTC	CASSLRTSGRNNEQFF
TRBV11-2	.	TRBJ2-2	.	TGTGCCAGCAGCTTGGGCCACGTGAACACCGGGGAGCTGTTTTTT	CASSLGHVNTGELFF
TRBV9	.	TRBJ1-6	.	TGTGCCAGCAGCGCCTACCCTAATTCACCCCTCCACTTT	CASSAYPNSPLHF
TRBV6-1	.	TRBJ1-4	.	TGTGCCAGCAGTGAGGGCCGGGGATATAATGAAAAACTGTTTTTT	CASSEGRGYNEKLFF
TRBV5-1	.	TRBJ1-2	TRBD1	TGCGCCAGCAGCTCGACAGGGGGTTATGGCTACACCTTC	CASSSTGGYGYTF
TRBV27	few	TRBJ2-7	.	TGTGCCAGCAGTTTGGTCGGGGTAGGGCTAAGCTCCTACGAGCAGTACTTC	CASSLVGVGLSSYEQYF
TRBV20-1	once	TRBJ1-6	.	TGCAGTGCTAGTGTCGGGGGAGCTTCACCCCTCCACTTT	CSASVGGASPLHF
TRBV27	.	TRBJ2-3	TRBD2	TGTGCCAGCAGTGACGGGACTAGTCGGTATTTT	CASSDGTSRYF
TRBV24-1	.	TRBJ2-2	.	TGTGCCACCAGTGATTCACAGGTGGGGGAGCTGTTTTTT	CATSDSQVGELFF
TRBV30	once	TRBJ2-7	TRBD1	TGTGCCTGGGACAGGGCCTACGAGCAGTACTTC	CAWDRAYEQYF
TRBV11-3	.	TRBJ1-2	.	TGTGCCAGCAGCGAGCCGGGTAACTATGGCTACACCTTC	CASSEPGNYGYTF
TRBV28	.	TRBJ2-3	TRBD2	TGTGCCAGCAGTTTTCCCCCAACACTAGCGGGAGCAACAGATACGCAGTATTTT	CASSFPPTLAGATDTQYF
TRBV7-9	.	TRBJ2-5	TRBD2	TGTGCCAGCAGCTTAATTGCTAGCGGGGTAGAGACCCAGTACTTC	CASSLIASGVETQYF
TRBV30	.	TRBJ2-1	TRBD2	TGTGCCTGGAGTGTACCTAGCGGATACAATGAGCAGTTCTTC	CAWSVPSGYNEQFF
TRBV30	.	TRBJ1-2	.	TGTGCCTGGAGTCTAGGAATCAACTATGGCTACACCTTC	CAWSLGINYGYTF
TRBV18	.	TRBJ2-2	TRBD2	TGTGCCAGCTCGCCCAGGGGACTAGCGGGAGCTGGGGAGCTGTTTTTT	CASSPRGLAGAGELFF
TRBV28	.	TRBJ2-7	.	TGTGCCAGCAGTTTCGGTAGTTACTACGAGCAGTACTTC	CASSFGSYYEQYF